The sequence of this T cell receptor beta chain was determined in a study of cytomegalovirus exposure and HLA in healthy donors. Study results and limitations: Most TCRs appeared rarely, but some public TCRs recurred in many donors.

Details on this clone: The antigen remains unidentified.

Measured with immunoSEQ multiplex PCR; TCRdb has only the in-frame clones, and not every one. This table has some 350,000 clones, 75% to 90% appearing once. Germline V gives CDR1 MNHEY, CDR2 SVGAGI. The CDR3 totals 15 residues. V was cut by 4 bases and J by 4 bases, with 16 bases left in between. The sequencing input was PBMCs. The origin of this receptor is a woman in her thirties in good health and CMV-seropositive. This chain links TRBV6-5 with TRBJ1-1; D unclear. As DNA, the CDR3 is TGTGCCAGCAGTTCCGCGGGAGGACTAGGCACTGAAGCTTTCTTT. It is translated as CASSSAGGLGTEAFF.